Listed below are T cell receptor beta chains from one sample, sequenced in a study of T-cell memory formation after mild COVID-19. MiXCR, run by TCRdb on the 5' RACE reads, gives a single entry per CDR3 protein. Counted here are 85,000 to 120,000 distinct CDR3 sequences, around 15% occurring once; the ten biggest clones make up 28%. Sequenced: PBMCs or a T cell subset sorted from them (not recorded which). Source of these receptors: an adult woman who had mild COVID-19 (a few samples of this study predate the infection). Cell type and time point are not known. Each CDR3 is given with its conserved first and last residue. The D gene is left open where the match is weak. Clone size is stated in some rows and not others, as once, few, many or a class when expanded.

>NA|NA|TRBV29-1|TRBJ2-7
CSVTGTNYEQYF
TGCAGCGTTACCGGGACCAACTACGAGCAGTACTTC
>NA|NA|TRBV11-3|TRBJ2-1
CASSFGIGGEQFF
TGTGCCAGCAGCTTCGGGATCGGGGGTGAGCAGTTCTTC
>NA|few|TRBV21-1|TRBJ1-6
CASSKAGQTLHF
TGTGCCAGCAGCAAAGCGGGCCAGACCCTCCACTTT
>TRBD2|NA|TRBV7-8|TRBJ2-5
CASRFFGSSGREETQYF
TGTGCCAGCAGATTCTTCGGCTCCAGCGGGAGAGAAGAGACCCAGTACTTC
>NA|many|TRBV5-1|TRBJ2-7
CASRNQGNEQYF
TGCGCCAGCAGGAACCAGGGGAACGAGCAGTACTTC
>NA|NA|TRBV24-1|TRBJ2-7
CATSEGDYEQYF
TGTGCCACCAGTGAGGGCGACTACGAGCAGTACTTC
>TRBD2|few|TRBV12-5|TRBJ2-7
CASGLSSGSFYEQYF
TGTGCTAGTGGTTTATCTAGCGGGAGCTTCTACGAGCAGTACTTC
>TRBD2|few|TRBV4-1|TRBJ2-1
CASSHEPGLEQFF
TGCGCCAGCAGCCACGAACCGGGACTAGAGCAGTTCTTC
>NA|NA|TRBV11-2|TRBJ2-7
CASSLVNYEQYF
TGTGCCAGCAGCTTAGTTAACTACGAGCAGTACTTC
>TRBD1|few|TRBV7-9|TRBJ2-4
CASSWDRDNIQYF
TGTGCCAGCAGCTGGGACAGGGATAACATTCAGTACTTC
>NA|few|TRBV27|TRBJ2-1
CASSSLGNEQFF
TGTGCCAGCTCGTCTCTCGGAAATGAGCAGTTCTTC
>NA|NA|TRBV12-3/TRBV12-4|TRBJ1-2
CASSLAPGKLNYGYTF
TGTGCCAGCAGTTTGGCTCCCGGGAAACTTAACTATGGCTACACCTTC
>NA|few|TRBV7-7|TRBJ2-5
CASSQGPEETQYF
TGTGCTAGCAGTCAGGGTCCCGAAGAGACCCAGTACTTC
>NA|few|TRBV12-3/TRBV12-4|TRBJ1-1
CASSPVGAEAFF
TGTGCCAGCAGTCCGGTAGGCGCTGAAGCTTTCTTT